Only a few counts were recorded for the clone carrying this TCR beta chain. Its matching antigen is unknown. Molecular-barcoded quantitative 5'-RACE produced these TCR beta libraries. TCRdb ran MiXCR on the 5' RACE reads and lists one entry per CDR3 protein. Of 250,000 to 350,000 distinct CDR3 sequences detected, under 25% appear once; the ten largest clones hold 3% to 4%. This entry comes from a study of CD8 T cells in ankylosing spondylitis. Trimming took off 6 bases at V and 7 bases at J, with 13 bases between the two ends. This CDR3 has 14 amino acids. Whole-study results and caveats: Peripheral blood samples showed relatively rare disease-linked clones, and these clones were CD8+. Several of the motif variants were reported before in synovial fluid and blood from reactive arthritis.

Sequenced material: blood, either unsorted or a sorted T cell fraction (not recorded which). This receptor was obtained from a female donor with ankylosing spondylitis or in good health (not recorded which). The rearrangement uses TRBV12-3 or TRBV12-4 and TRBJ1-6, with D possibly being TRBD1 (5 bases). The CDR3 here is CASSTDSQNSPLHF. The DNA for the CDR3 is TGTGCCAGCAGCACCGACAGCCAAAATTCACCCCTCCACTTT.